This T cell receptor beta chain was sequenced for a study of blood T cell repertoires in COVID-19. Study details: There were acute and convalescent COVID-19 samples, and they came from the United States, Italy and Spain.

A Seattle source enrolled patients during active infection and followed them longitudinally. Sequencing used immunoSEQ multiplex PCR; TCRdb keeps in-frame clones, though not all of them. The data contain more than 250,000 clones, approximately 90% of them singletons. The germline CDR1 and CDR2 sequences are SNHLY and FYNNEI. V was trimmed by 6 bases and J by 0 bases, leaving 15 bases between them. The CDR3 is 16 amino acids. This sequence was found in a woman in her twenties or thirties with COVID-19, enrolled during active disease. This chain links TRBV2 with TRBJ1-5; D is possibly TRBD1 (5 bases). Material for sequencing was peripheral blood. The CDR3 reads CASSPWTPYSNQPQHF. The CDR3 DNA is TGTGCCAGCAGCCCCTGGACACCGTATAGCAATCAGCCCCAGCATTTT.